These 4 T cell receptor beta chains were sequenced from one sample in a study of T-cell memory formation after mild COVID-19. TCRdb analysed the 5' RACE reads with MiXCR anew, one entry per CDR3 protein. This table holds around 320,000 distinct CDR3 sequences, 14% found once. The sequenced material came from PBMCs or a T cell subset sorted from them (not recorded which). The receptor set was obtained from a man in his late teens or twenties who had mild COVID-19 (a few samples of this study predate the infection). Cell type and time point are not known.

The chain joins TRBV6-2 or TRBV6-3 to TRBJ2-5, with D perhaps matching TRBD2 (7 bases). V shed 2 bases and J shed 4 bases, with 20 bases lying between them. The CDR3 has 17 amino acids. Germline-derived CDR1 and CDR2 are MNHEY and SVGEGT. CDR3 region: CASSYSRRRGAGETQYF. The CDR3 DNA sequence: TGTGCCAGCAGTTACAGCCGAAGACGGGGGGCGGGAGAGACCCAGTACTTC.

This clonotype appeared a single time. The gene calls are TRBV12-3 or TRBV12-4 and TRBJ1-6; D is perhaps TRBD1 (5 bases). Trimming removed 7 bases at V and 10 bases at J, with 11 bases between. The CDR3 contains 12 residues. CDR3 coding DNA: TGTGCCAGCACCATCGGGGGGTCACCCCTCCACTTT. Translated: CASTIGGSPLHF.

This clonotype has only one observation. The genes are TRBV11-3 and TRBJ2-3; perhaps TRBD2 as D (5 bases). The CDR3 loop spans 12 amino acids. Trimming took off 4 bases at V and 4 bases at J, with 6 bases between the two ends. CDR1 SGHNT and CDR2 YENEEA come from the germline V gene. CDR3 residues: CASSSEADTQYF. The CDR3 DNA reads TGTGCCAGCAGCTCGGAGGCAGATACGCAGTATTTT. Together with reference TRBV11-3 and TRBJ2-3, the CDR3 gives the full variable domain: EAGVVQSPRYKIIEKKQPVAFWCNPISGHNTLYWYLQNLGQGPELLIRYENEEAVDDSQLPKDRFSAERLKGVDSTLKIQPAELGDSAVYLCASSSEADTQYFGPGTRLTVL.

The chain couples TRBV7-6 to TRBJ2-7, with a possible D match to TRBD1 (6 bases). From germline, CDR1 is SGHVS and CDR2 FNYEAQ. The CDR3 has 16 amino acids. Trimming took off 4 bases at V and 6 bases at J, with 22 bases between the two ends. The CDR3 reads CASSSGLGQGPREQYF. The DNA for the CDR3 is TGTGCCAGCAGCTCCGGGCTTGGGCAGGGGCCCCGCGAGCAGTACTTC.